This T cell receptor (beta chain) was documented in a study of cytomegalovirus exposure and HLA in healthy donors. Study in general: Previous work identified 117 million unique TCR beta sequences from roughly 170 million T cells. Notes on the study in general: Later analysis found that TCR beta chains associated with HLA were more clonally expanded than other, equally common chains.

A word on this clone: The antigen is not known.

The PCR had 60 Vbeta and 13 Jbeta primers. Clones were sequenced by immunoSEQ multiplex PCR, and TCRdb holds only the in-frame ones, with some missing. The sample has about 120,000 clones; about 68% are singletons. V was pared by 1 base and J by 1 base, with 9 bases between. Germline CDR1 is SGHTA and CDR2 is FQGTGA. The CDR3 sequence is 15 residues long. The V gene is TRBV7-3, the J gene TRBJ2-3; D remains ambiguous. The sample comprised PBMCs. The source is a woman in her thirties or forties in good health and CMV-seropositive. CDR3 sequence: CASSLSYQRTDTQYF. CDR3 sequence (DNA): TGTGCCAGCAGCTTAAGCTACCAACGCACAGATACGCAGTATTTT.